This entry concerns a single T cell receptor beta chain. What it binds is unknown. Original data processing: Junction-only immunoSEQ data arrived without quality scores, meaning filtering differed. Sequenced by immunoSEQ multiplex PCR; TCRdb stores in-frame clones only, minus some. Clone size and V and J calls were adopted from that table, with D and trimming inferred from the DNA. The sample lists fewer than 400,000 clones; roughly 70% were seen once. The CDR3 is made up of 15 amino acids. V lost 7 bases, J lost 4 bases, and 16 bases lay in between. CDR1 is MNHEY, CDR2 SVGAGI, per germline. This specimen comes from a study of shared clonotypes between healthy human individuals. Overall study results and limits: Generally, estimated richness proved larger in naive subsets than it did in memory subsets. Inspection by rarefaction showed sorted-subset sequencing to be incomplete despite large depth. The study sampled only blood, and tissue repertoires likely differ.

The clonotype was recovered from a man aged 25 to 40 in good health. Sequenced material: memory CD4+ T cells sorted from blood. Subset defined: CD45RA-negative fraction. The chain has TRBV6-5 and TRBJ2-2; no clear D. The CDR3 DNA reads TGTGCCAGCACCGACAACGGAGCCCTCACCGGGGAGCTGTTTTTT. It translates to CASTDNGALTGELFF.